What follows are 11 T cell receptor beta chains derived from one specimen sequenced in a study of shared clonotypes between healthy human individuals. The assay was immunoSEQ multiplex PCR, and TCRdb's table has in-frame clones only and misses some. The repertoire consists of about 580,000 clones, with nearly 98% occurring once and the leading ten covering 0.3%. The naive CD8 population came from CD45RO-negative cells selected for CCR7, without terminally differentiated effector memory CD45RA+ cells. Sequenced sample: naive CD8+ T cells sorted from blood. The receptors here all came from a man aged 25-45 years in good health.

The chain employs TRBV15 and TRBJ1-1; D perhaps matches TRBD1 (5 bases). The CDR3 consists of 15 residues. The V gene's germline CDR1 is LNHNV and CDR2 YYDKDF (reference sequence). V lost 4 bases and J 3 bases, leaving 15 bases between the germline ends. The CDR3 nucleotides read TGTGCCACCAGCACCCCGGGGGGGTTGTACACTGAAGCTTTCTTT. It encodes CATSTPGGLYTEAFF.

The table lists this clone with a count of one. CDR3 amino acids: CASRPLQGHEQYF. The CDR3 region has the DNA TGCGCCAGCAGACCCCTTCAGGGCCACGAGCAGTACTTC. This chain joins TRBV5-1 and TRBJ2-7; D might be TRBD1 (5 bases). The CDR3 extends over 13 amino acids. Germline loops: CDR1 SGHRS, CDR2 YFSETQ. Trimming removed 5 bases at V and 5 bases at J, with 14 bases between.

The gene calls are TRBV5-4 and TRBJ2-1, with D perhaps TRBD2 (5 bases). Germline CDR1 SGHNT, CDR2 YYREEE (reference sequence). The CDR3 has 12 amino acids. The V end lost 4 bases, the J end lost 10 bases, and 12 bases lay between the germline ends. The CDR3 reads CASSTAEREQFF. Here the CDR3 DNA reads TGTGCCAGCAGCACAGCGGAACGGGAGCAGTTCTTC.

This sequence joins TRBV27 and TRBJ1-2, with 7 bases aligning to TRBD1. The length of the CDR3 is 13 residues. V was clipped by 5 bases and J by 10 bases; unmatched bases: 10. Germline CDR1 MNHEY, CDR2 SMNVEV (reference sequence). CDR3 nucleotide sequence: TGTGCCAGCAGTCTCGACAGGGCGAGTTCCTACACCTTC. Translation: CASSLDRASSYTF.

The chain has TRBV7-6 and TRBJ1-1; D unclear. V was trimmed by 5 bases and J by 4 bases, leaving 23 bases between them. CDR3 size: 17 residues. CDR1 is SGHVS and CDR2 is FNYEAQ in the germline V gene. The CDR3 sequence: CASSQLNVRAEGTEAFF. The CDR3 DNA follows: TGTGCCAGCAGCCAGCTAAATGTGCGGGCGGAGGGCACTGAAGCTTTCTTT.

The rearrangement joins TRBV7-9 to TRBJ1-2; D gene uncertain. The germline CDR1 and CDR2 sequences are SEHNR and FQNEAQ (reference sequence). This CDR3 spans 12 amino acids. V gave up 7 bases and J gave up 7 bases, with 13 bases separating them. The CDR3 region is CASINTRGGYTF. The DNA of the CDR3 is TGTGCCAGCATCAATACGCGTGGTGGCTACACCTTC.

The chain joins TRBV13 to TRBJ2-1; 9 nucleotides line up with TRBD2. The CDR3 length is 15 residues. The V segment lost 8 bases and the J segment 5 bases; nucleotides outside the gene matches: 10. In germline, CDR1 is PRHDT, CDR2 FYEKMQ (reference sequence). The CDR3 nucleotides are TGTGCCAGCTCTGCGGCTAGCGGGAATAACAATGAGCAGTTCTTC. It encodes CASSAASGNNNEQFF.

As to this clone: Other nucleotide sequences from this sample produce the same CDR3. The rearrangement uses TRBV6-1 and TRBJ2-7; 9 nucleotides align to TRBD2. From germline, CDR1 is MNHNS and CDR2 SASEGT. V lost 4 bases to trimming and J lost 2 bases; unmatched junction nucleotides: 3. The CDR3 consists of 14 residues. CDR3 nucleotide sequence: TGTGCCAGCAGTGGACTAGCGGACCCCTACGAGCAGTACTTC. This translates into CASSGLADPYEQYF.

This rearrangement joins TRBV9 to TRBJ2-2; D call uncertain. The CDR3 totals 14 residues. The germline gives CDR1 SGDLS, CDR2 YYNGEE. Trimming cost V 1 base and J 2 bases, with 6 bases left between them. CDR3 nucleotides: TGTGCCAGCAGCGTAAGAGGAAACACCGGGGAGCTGTTTTTT. This encodes CASSVRGNTGELFF.

As DNA, the CDR3 is TGTGCCAGCAGTGATGGGACAGGGGGGGATGAGCAGTTCTTC. Translating gives CASSDGTGGDEQFF. This chain connects TRBV2 to TRBJ2-1, with 11 positions matching TRBD1. This CDR3 has 14 amino acids. The germline V gene encodes CDR1 SNHLY and CDR2 FYNNEI. V was pared by 3 bases and J by 8 bases, with 3 bases of the junction left unmatched.

The rearrangement links TRBV5-5 to TRBJ2-7; D possibly corresponds to TRBD1 (6 bases). The CDR3 spans 17 residues. The V end lost 1 base, the J end lost 5 bases, and 22 bases lay between the germline ends. CDR1 and CDR2 from the germline V gene are SGHKS and YYEKEE (reference sequence). CDR3 nucleotides: TGTGCCAGCAGCTTGATTGGCCGAGGACAGCTCTTGGACGAGCAGTACTTC. It encodes CASSLIGRGQLLDEQYF.